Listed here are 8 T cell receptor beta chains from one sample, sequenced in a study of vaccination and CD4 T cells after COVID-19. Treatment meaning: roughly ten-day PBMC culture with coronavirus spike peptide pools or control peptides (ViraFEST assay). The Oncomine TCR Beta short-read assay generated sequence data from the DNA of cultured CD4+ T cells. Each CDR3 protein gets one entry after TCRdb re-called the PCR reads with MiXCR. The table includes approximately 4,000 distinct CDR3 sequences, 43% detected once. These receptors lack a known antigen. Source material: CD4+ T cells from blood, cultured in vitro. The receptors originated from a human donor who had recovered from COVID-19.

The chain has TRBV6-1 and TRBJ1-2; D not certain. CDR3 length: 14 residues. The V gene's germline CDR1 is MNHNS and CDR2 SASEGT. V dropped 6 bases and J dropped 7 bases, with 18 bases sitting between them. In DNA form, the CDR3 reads TGTGCCAGCAGGACCGCAGGTGTTCGGGGTGGCTACACCTTC. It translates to CASRTAGVRGGYTF.

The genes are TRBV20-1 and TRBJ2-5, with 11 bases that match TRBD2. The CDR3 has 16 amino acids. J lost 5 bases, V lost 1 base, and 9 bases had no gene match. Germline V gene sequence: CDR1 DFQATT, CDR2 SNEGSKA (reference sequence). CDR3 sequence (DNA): TGCAGTGCTAGAGTTACTAGCGGGGGCCCCAGGGAGACCCAGTACTTC. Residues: CSARVTSGGPRETQYF.

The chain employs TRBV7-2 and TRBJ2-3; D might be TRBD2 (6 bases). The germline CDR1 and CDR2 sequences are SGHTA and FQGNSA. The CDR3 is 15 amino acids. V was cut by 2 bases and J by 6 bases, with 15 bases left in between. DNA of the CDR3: TGTGCCAGCAGCTTAATGGGCGGGGACCCCGATACGCAGTATTTT. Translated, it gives CASSLMGGDPDTQYF.

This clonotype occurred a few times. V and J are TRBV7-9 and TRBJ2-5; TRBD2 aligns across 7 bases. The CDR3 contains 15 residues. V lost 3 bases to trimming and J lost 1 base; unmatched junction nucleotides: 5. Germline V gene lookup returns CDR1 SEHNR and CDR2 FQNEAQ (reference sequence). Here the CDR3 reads CASSFNLAGQETQYF. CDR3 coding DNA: TGTGCCAGCAGCTTCAATTTAGCGGGCCAAGAGACCCAGTACTTC.

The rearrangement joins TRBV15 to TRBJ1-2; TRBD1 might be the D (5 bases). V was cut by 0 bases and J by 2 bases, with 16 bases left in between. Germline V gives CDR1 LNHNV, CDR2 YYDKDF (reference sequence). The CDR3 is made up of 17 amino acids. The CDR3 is CATSRDPQSGTNYGYTF. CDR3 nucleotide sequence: TGTGCCACCAGCAGAGATCCCCAATCCGGGACGAACTATGGCTACACCTTC.

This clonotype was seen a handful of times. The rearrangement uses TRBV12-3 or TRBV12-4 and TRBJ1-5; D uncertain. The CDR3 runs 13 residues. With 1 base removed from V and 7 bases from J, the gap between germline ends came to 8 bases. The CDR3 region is CASSLEEKQPQHF. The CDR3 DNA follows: TGTGCCAGCAGTTTAGAGGAGAAACAGCCCCAGCATTTT.

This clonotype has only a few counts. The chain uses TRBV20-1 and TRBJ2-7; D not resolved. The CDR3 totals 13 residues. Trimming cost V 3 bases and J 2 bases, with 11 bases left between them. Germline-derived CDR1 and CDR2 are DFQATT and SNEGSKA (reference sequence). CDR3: CSASITATYEQYF. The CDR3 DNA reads TGCAGTGCTAGTATAACAGCAACCTACGAGCAGTACTTC.

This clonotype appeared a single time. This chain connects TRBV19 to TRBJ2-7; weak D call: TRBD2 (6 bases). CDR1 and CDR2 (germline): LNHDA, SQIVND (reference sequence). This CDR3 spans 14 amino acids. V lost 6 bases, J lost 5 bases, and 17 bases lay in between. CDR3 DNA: TGTGCCAGTAGACGTCGGGGGAGTGGAAACGAGCAGTACTTC. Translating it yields CASRRRGSGNEQYF.